This T cell receptor beta chain was recorded in a study of identical twins. In regard to this clonotype: The antigen remains unidentified.

This CDR3 has 13 amino acids. The germline gives CDR1 ENHRY, CDR2 SYGVKD. Between the trimmed V and J ends, which lost 8 bases and 2 bases, there was a span of 11 bases. TCRdb used MiXCR to reprocess the 5' RACE reads, holding one entry per CDR3 protein. The table has 1.5 million to 2 million distinct CDR3 sequences, about 31% seen once. Study results and caveats: Cord blood beta clonotypes present at high abundance carried fewer insertions; no such pattern appeared in memory repertoires.

V and J are TRBV10-3 and TRBJ2-3, with D possibly TRBD2 on 6 matching bases. This sequence originates from a newborn girl in good health. Sample: cord blood. CDR3 in amino acids: CAILAGSTDTQYF. The DNA of the CDR3 is TGTGCCATCCTTGCGGGGTCCACAGATACGCAGTATTTT.